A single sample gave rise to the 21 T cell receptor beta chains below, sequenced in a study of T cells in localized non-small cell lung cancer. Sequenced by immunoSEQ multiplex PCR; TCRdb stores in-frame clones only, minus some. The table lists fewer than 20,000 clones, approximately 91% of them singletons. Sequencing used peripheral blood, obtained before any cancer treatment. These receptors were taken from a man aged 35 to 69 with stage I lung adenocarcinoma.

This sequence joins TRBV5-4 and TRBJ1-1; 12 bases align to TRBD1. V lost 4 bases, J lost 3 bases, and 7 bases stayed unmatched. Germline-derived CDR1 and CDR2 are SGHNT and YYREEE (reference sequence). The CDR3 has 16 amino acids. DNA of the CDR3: TGTGCCAGCAGCCGGGGACAGGGGGCGGGAGACACTGAAGCTTTCTTT. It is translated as CASSRGQGAGDTEAFF.

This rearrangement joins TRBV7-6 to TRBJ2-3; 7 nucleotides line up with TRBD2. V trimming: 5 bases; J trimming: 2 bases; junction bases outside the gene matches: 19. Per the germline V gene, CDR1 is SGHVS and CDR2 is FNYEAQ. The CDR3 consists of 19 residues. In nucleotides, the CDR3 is TGTGCCAGCAGCGGGCATCACGGGGGACTACCGGATTTCACAGATACGCAGTATTTT. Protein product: CASSGHHGGLPDFTDTQYF. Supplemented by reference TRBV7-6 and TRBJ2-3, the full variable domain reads GAGVSQSPRYKVTKRGQDVALRCDPISGHVSLYWYRQALGQGPEFLTYFNYEAQQDKSGLPNDRFSAERPEGSISTLTIQRTEQRDSAMYRCASSGHHGGLPDFTDTQYFGPGTRLTVL.

CDR3 nucleotides: TGTGCTAGTGGTTTTGGGGCCGGGGGTGGCTACACCTTC. Translated, it gives CASGFGAGGGYTF. The rearrangement links TRBV12-5 to TRBJ1-2; tentative D call: TRBD1 (5 bases). The CDR3 totals 13 residues. Germline lookup yields CDR1 LGHNT and CDR2 FRNRAP. Trimming removed 3 bases from V and 7 bases from J, with 12 bases in between.

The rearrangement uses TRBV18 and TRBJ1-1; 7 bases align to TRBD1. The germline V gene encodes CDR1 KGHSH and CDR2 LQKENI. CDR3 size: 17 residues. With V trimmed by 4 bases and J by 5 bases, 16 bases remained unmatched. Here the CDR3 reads CASSQQGKGGLGTEAFF. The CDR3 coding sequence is TGTGCCAGCTCACAACAGGGGAAAGGGGGATTAGGGACTGAAGCTTTCTTT. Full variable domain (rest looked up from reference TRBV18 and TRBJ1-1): NAGVMQNPRHLVRRRGQEARLRCSPMKGHSHVYWYRQLPEEGLKFMVYLQKENIIDESGMPKERFSAEFPKEGPSILRIQQVVRGDSAAYFCASSQQGKGGLGTEAFFGQGTRLTVV.

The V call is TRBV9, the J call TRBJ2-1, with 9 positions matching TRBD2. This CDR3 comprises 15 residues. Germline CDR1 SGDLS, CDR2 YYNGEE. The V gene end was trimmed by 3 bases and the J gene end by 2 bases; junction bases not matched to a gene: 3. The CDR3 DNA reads TGTGCCAGCAGCGCGCGGGGGGGCACCTACAATGAGCAGTTCTTC. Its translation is CASSARGGTYNEQFF. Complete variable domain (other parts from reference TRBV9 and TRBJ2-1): DSGVTQTPKHLITATGQRVTLRCSPRSGDLSVYWYQQSLDQGLQFLIQYYNGEERAKGNILERFSAQQFPDLHSELNLSSLELGDSALYFCASSARGGTYNEQFFGPGTRLTVL.

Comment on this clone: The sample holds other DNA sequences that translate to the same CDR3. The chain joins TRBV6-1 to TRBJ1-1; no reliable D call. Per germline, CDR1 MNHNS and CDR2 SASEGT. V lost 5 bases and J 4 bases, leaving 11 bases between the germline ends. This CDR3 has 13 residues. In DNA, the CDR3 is TGTGCCAGCAGTTCTGGGCCGATCACTGAAGCTTTCTTT. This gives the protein CASSSGPITEAFF.

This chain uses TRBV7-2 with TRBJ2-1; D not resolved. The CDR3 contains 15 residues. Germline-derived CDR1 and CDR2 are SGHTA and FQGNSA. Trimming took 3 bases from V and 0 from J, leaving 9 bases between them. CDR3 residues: CASSLSDFSYNEQFF. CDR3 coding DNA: TGTGCCAGCAGCTTGTCTGACTTCTCCTACAATGAGCAGTTCTTC.

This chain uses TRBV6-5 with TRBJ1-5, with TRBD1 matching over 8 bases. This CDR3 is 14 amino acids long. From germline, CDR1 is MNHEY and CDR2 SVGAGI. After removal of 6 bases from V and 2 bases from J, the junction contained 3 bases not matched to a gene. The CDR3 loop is CASSSTGGNQPQHF. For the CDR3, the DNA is TGTGCCAGCAGCTCGACAGGGGGCAATCAGCCCCAGCATTTT.

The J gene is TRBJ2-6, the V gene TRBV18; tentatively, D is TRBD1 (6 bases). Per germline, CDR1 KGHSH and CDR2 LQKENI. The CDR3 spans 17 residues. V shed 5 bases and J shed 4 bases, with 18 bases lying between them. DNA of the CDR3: TGTGCCAGCTCAACTTACCTAAGGACAGAGGGGGCCAACGTCCTGACTTTC. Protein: CASSTYLRTEGANVLTF. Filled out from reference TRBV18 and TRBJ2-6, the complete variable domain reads NAGVMQNPRHLVRRRGQEARLRCSPMKGHSHVYWYRQLPEEGLKFMVYLQKENIIDESGMPKERFSAEFPKEGPSILRIQQVVRGDSAAYFCASSTYLRTEGANVLTFGAGSRLTVL.

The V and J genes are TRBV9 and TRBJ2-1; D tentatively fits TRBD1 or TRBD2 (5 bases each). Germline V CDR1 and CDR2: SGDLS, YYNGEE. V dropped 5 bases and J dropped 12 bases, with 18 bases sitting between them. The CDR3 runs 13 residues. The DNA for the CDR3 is TGTGCCAGCAGAGTTGACGGTGGGACCCCGCAGTTCTTC. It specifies CASRVDGGTPQFF.

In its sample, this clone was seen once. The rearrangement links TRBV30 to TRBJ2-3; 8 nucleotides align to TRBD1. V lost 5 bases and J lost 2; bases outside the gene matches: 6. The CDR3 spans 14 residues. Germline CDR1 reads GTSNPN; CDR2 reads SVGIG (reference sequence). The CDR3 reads CAWSQGATTDTQYF. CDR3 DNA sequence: TGTGCCTGGTCCCAGGGGGCCACCACAGATACGCAGTATTTT. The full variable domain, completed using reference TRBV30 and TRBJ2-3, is SQTIHQWPATLVQPVGSPLSLECTVEGTSNPNLYWYRQAAGRGLQLLFYSVGIGQISSEVPQNLSASRPQDRQFILSSKKLLLSDSGFYLCAWSQGATTDTQYFGPGTRLTVL.

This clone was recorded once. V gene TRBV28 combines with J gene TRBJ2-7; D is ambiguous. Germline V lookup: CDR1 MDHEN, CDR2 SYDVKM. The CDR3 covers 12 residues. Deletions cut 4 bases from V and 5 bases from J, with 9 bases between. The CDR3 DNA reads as TGTGCCAGCAGTTCCGTAGTCGACGAGCAGTACTTC. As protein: CASSSVVDEQYF.

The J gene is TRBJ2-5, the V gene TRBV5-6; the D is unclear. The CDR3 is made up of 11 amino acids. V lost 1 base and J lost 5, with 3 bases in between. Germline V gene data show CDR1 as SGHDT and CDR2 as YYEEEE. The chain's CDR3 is CASSLTETQYF. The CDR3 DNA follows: TGTGCCAGCAGCTTGACTGAGACCCAGTACTTC. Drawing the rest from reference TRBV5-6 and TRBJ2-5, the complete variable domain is DAGVTQSPTHLIKTRGQQVTLRCSPKSGHDTVSWYQQALGQGPQFIFQYYEEEERQRGNFPDRFSGHQFPNYSSELNVNALLLGDSALYLCASSLTETQYFGPGTRLLVL.

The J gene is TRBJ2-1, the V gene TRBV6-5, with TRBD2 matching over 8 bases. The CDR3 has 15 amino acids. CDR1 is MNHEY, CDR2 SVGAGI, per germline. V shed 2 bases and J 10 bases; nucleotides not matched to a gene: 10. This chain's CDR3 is CASSYGSGGHGEQFF. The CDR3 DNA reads TGTGCCAGCAGTTACGGTTCGGGAGGGCACGGCGAGCAGTTCTTC.

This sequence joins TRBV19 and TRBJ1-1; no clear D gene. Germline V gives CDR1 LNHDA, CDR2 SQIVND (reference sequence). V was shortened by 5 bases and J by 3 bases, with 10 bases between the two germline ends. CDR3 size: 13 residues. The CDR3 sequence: CASSLRYHTEAFF. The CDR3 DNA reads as TGTGCCAGTAGTCTACGGTATCACACTGAAGCTTTCTTT. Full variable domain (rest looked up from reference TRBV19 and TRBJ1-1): DGGITQSPKYLFRKEGQNVTLSCEQNLNHDAMYWYRQDPGQGLRLIYYSQIVNDFQKGDIAEGYSVSREKKESFPLTVTSAQKNPTAFYLCASSLRYHTEAFFGQGTRLTVV.

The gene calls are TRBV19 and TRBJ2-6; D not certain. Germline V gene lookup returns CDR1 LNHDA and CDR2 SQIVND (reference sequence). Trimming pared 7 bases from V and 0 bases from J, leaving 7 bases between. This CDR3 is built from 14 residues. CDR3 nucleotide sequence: TGTGCCAGTACCCTCTCCTCTGGGGCCAACGTCCTGACTTTC. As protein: CASTLSSGANVLTF.

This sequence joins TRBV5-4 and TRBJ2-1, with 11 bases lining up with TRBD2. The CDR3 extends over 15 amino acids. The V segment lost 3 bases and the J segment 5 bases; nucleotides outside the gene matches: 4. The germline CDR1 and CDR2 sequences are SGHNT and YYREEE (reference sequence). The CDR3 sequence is CASSYGTSGHNEQFF. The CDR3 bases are TGTGCCAGCAGCTACGGGACTAGCGGTCACAATGAGCAGTTCTTC.

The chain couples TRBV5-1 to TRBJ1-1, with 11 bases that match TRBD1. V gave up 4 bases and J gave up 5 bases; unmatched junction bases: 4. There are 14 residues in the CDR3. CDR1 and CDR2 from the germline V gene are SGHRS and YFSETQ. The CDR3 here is CASSPGTGGTEAFF. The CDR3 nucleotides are TGCGCCAGCAGCCCCGGGACAGGGGGTACTGAAGCTTTCTTT.

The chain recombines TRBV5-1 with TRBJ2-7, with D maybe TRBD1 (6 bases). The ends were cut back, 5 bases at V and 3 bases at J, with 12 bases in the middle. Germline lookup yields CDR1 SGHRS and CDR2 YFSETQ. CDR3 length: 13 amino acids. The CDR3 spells CASRRDTGYEQYF. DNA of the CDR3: TGCGCCAGCAGAAGGGACACAGGCTACGAGCAGTACTTC. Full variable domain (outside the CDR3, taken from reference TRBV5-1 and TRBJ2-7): KAGVTQTPRYLIKTRGQQVTLSCSPISGHRSVSWYQQTPGQGLQFLFEYFSETQRNKGNFPGRFSGRQFSNSRSEMNVSTLELGDSALYLCASRRDTGYEQYFGPGTRLTVT.

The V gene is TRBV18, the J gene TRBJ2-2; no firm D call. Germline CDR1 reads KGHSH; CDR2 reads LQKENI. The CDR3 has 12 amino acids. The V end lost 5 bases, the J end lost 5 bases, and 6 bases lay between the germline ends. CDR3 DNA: TGTGCCAGCTCAGGGTGGACCGGGGAGCTGTTTTTT. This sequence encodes CASSGWTGELFF.

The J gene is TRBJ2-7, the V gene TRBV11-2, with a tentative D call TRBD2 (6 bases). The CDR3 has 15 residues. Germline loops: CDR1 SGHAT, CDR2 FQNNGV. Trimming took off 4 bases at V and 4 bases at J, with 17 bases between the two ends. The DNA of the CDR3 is TGTGCCAGCAGCTCGCTAGGGGAGGTCTTATACGAGCAGTACTTC. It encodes CASSSLGEVLYEQYF.